Listed below are T cell receptor beta chains from one sample, sequenced in a study of T cell repertoires and Cas9 in healthy adults. Repertoires were generated with immunoSEQ multiplex PCR, while TCRdb's copy carries only in-frame clones and drops some. The data hold about 22,000 clones, with around 93% observed a single time. The sequenced sample was CD4+ effector T cells (CD127+, CD25-, CD137-, CD154-) from PBMCs; culture status not recorded. These receptors originate from a human donor in good health. CDR3s include the opening cysteine and the closing phenylalanine or tryptophan. Fields, in order: clone size, J gene, CDR3 length, V gene, D gene, CDR3 protein, CDR3 DNA. The D gene is left open where the match is weak. The size entry is marked missing in some rows and otherwise reads once, few, many or a size class.

size: NA; J: TRBJ1-1; length: 14; V: TRBV14; D: NA; CDR3: CASSQDLAVAEAFF; DNA: TGTGCCAGCAGCCAAGATTTGGCAGTTGCTGAAGCTTTCTTT
size: once; J: TRBJ1-5; length: 17; V: TRBV10-1; D: NA; CDR3: CASSVHGTDRPNQPQHF; DNA: TGCGCCAGCAGTGTACATGGAACTGACAGGCCCAATCAGCCCCAGCATTTT
size: once; J: TRBJ2-7; length: 13; V: TRBV4-1; D: NA; CDR3: CASSQDRGLQQYF; DNA: TGCGCCAGCAGCCAAGATCGTGGTCTCCAGCAGTACTTC
size: NA; J: TRBJ2-7; length: 15; V: TRBV9; D: TRBD2; CDR3: CASSGGMTVGYEQYF; DNA: TGTGCCAGCTCGGGGGGGATGACAGTCGGTTACGAGCAGTACTTC
size: NA; J: TRBJ1-2; length: 12; V: TRBV7-2; D: NA; CDR3: CASSLVLYGYTF; DNA: TGTGCCAGCAGCTTAGTGCTCTATGGCTACACCTTC
size: NA; J: TRBJ2-5; length: 13; V: TRBV18; D: NA; CDR3: CASSPISRETQYF; DNA: TGTGCCAGCTCCCCCATATCGAGGGAGACCCAGTACTTC
size: NA; J: TRBJ1-1; length: 14; V: TRBV27; D: TRBD1; CDR3: CASSSQGVYTEAFF; DNA: TGTGCCAGCAGCTCACAGGGGGTTTACACTGAAGCTTTCTTT
size: NA; J: TRBJ2-7; length: 15; V: TRBV5-1; D: TRBD2; CDR3: CASSLLTSGGYEQYF; DNA: TGCGCCAGCAGCTTGCTAACTAGCGGGGGATACGAGCAGTACTTC
size: NA; J: TRBJ2-1; length: 14; V: TRBV2; D: TRBD2; CDR3: CASSLGGAPNEQFF; DNA: TGTGCCAGCAGCCTCGGGGGGGCCCCCAATGAGCAGTTCTTC
size: NA; J: TRBJ2-1; length: 15; V: TRBV11-2; D: TRBD1; CDR3: CASSYGQGQNNEQFF; DNA: TGTGCCAGCAGCTACGGACAGGGGCAGAACAATGAGCAGTTCTTC
size: NA; J: TRBJ1-1; length: 15; V: TRBV27; D: TRBD1; CDR3: CASSLRQGRNTEAFF; DNA: TGTGCCAGCAGTTTAAGACAGGGTCGGAACACTGAAGCTTTCTTT
size: NA; J: TRBJ2-7; length: 15; V: TRBV19; D: NA; CDR3: CASSIDMANSYEQYF; DNA: TGTGCCAGTAGTATAGACATGGCTAACTCCTACGAGCAGTACTTC
size: NA; J: TRBJ2-1; length: 14; V: TRBV7-3; D: TRBD2; CDR3: CASSPLAGGGEQFF; DNA: TGTGCCAGCAGCCCCCTAGCGGGAGGGGGGGAGCAGTTCTTC
size: NA; J: TRBJ1-1; length: 18; V: TRBV11-3; D: NA; CDR3: CASSLEVWGGSDFTEAFF; DNA: TGTGCCAGCAGCTTAGAAGTTTGGGGGGGCTCAGATTTCACTGAAGCTTTCTTT
size: NA; J: TRBJ1-2; length: 16; V: TRBV2; D: NA; CDR3: CASRRGEIHNDYGYTF; DNA: TGTGCCAGCAGGAGGGGGGAAATACACAACGACTATGGCTACACCTTC
size: NA; J: TRBJ2-5; length: 12; V: TRBV19; D: NA; CDR3: CASSRVGETQYF; DNA: TGTGCCAGTAGTCGGGTGGGGGAGACCCAGTACTTC
size: once; J: TRBJ2-5; length: 15; V: TRBV9; D: TRBD1; CDR3: CASSRTGGIQETQYF; DNA: TGTGCCAGCAGCCGGACAGGGGGAATCCAAGAGACCCAGTACTTC
size: NA; J: TRBJ2-1; length: 13; V: TRBV7-7; D: NA; CDR3: CASSLDRLDEQFF; DNA: TGTGCCAGCAGCTTAGACAGGTTGGATGAGCAGTTCTTC
size: NA; J: TRBJ2-3; length: 14; V: TRBV29-1; D: NA; CDR3: CSVEVYQGAGTQYF; DNA: TGCAGCGTTGAAGTGTATCAGGGAGCGGGTACGCAGTATTTT
size: NA; J: TRBJ2-7; length: 14; V: TRBV7-2; D: TRBD1; CDR3: CASSSGTGYYEQYF; DNA: TGTGCCAGCAGCTCCGGGACAGGGTACTACGAGCAGTACTTC
size: NA; J: TRBJ2-3; length: 14; V: TRBV7-2; D: NA; CDR3: CASSILGLTDTQYF; DNA: TGCGCCAGCAGCATATTAGGCCTGACAGATACGCAGTATTTT
size: NA; J: TRBJ1-1; length: 14; V: TRBV5-8; D: NA; CDR3: CASSLTDRNTEAFF; DNA: TGTGCCAGCAGCTTGACTGACAGGAACACTGAAGCTTTCTTT
size: once; J: TRBJ1-1; length: 15; V: TRBV4-1; D: NA; CDR3: CASSQGLQEGAEAFF; DNA: TGCGCCAGCAGCCAAGGGCTACAGGAAGGGGCTGAAGCTTTCTTT
size: NA; J: TRBJ1-4; length: 15; V: TRBV10-1; D: NA; CDR3: CASSMVGQPNEKLFF; DNA: TGCGCCAGCAGCATGGTCGGACAGCCTAATGAAAAACTGTTTTTT
size: NA; J: TRBJ1-4; length: 15; V: TRBV6-5; D: NA; CDR3: CASSFAGPTNEKLFF; DNA: TGTGCCAGCAGTTTCGCGGGGCCAACTAATGAAAAACTGTTTTTT
size: NA; J: TRBJ1-2; length: 15; V: TRBV19; D: TRBD1; CDR3: CASSIRDSSSRGYTF; DNA: TGTGCCAGTAGTATAAGGGACAGTAGCAGTAGGGGCTACACCTTC
size: NA; J: TRBJ2-6; length: 15; V: TRBV7-2; D: NA; CDR3: CASSNRASGANVLTF; DNA: TGTGCCAGCAGCAACAGGGCTTCTGGGGCCAACGTCCTGACTTTC
size: NA; J: TRBJ2-1; length: 14; V: TRBV11-3; D: NA; CDR3: CASSLMGSYNEQFF; DNA: TGTGCCAGCAGCTTAATGGGGTCCTACAATGAGCAGTTCTTC
size: NA; J: TRBJ1-6; length: 13; V: TRBV6-1; D: NA; CDR3: CASSVRGNSPLHF; DNA: TGTGCCAGCAGTGTCAGGGGAAATTCACCCCTCCACTTT
size: NA; J: TRBJ2-5; length: 14; V: TRBV5-6; D: NA; CDR3: CASIKFREQETQYF; DNA: TGTGCCAGCATCAAGTTCCGGGAGCAAGAGACCCAGTACTTC
size: NA; J: TRBJ2-7; length: 15; V: TRBV9; D: NA; CDR3: CASSVGDESGYEQYF; DNA: TGTGCCAGCAGCGTAGGGGATGAGAGTGGCTACGAGCAGTACTTC
size: NA; J: TRBJ1-1; length: 15; V: TRBV11-3; D: NA; CDR3: CASSPRDKVNTEAFF; DNA: TGTGCCAGCAGCCCAAGGGACAAAGTGAACACTGAAGCTTTCTTT
size: NA; J: TRBJ2-3; length: 16; V: TRBV9; D: TRBD2; CDR3: CASSVVVGGALDTQYF; DNA: TGTGCCAGCAGCGTAGTGGTCGGGGGGGCACTGGATACGCAGTATTTT
size: NA; J: TRBJ2-6; length: 17; V: TRBV5-1; D: TRBD2; CDR3: CASSSLAGVDGANVLTF; DNA: TGCGCCAGCAGCTCCTTAGCGGGAGTGGACGGGGCCAACGTCCTGACTTTC
size: NA; J: TRBJ2-1; length: 16; V: TRBV7-2; D: TRBD2; CDR3: CASSLVSVAGGNEQFF; DNA: TGTGCCAGCAGCTTAGTTAGCGTAGCGGGGGGGAATGAGCAGTTCTTC
size: once; J: TRBJ1-5; length: 15; V: TRBV6-1; D: TRBD1; CDR3: CASSAGTVGTQPQHF; DNA: TGTGCCAGCAGCGCCGGGACAGTCGGCACACAGCCCCAGCATTTT
size: NA; J: TRBJ2-5; length: 14; V: TRBV7-2; D: NA; CDR3: CASSLWVREETQYF; DNA: TGTGCCAGCAGCTTATGGGTCAGGGAAGAGACCCAGTACTTC
size: NA; J: TRBJ1-5; length: 13; V: TRBV27; D: TRBD1; CDR3: CASWDRVSGPQHF; DNA: TGTGCCAGCTGGGACAGGGTTTCAGGGCCCCAGCATTTT
size: NA; J: TRBJ2-5; length: 16; V: TRBV6-9; D: TRBD2; CDR3: CASSYDSGGPMETQYF; DNA: TGTGCCAGCAGTTATGATAGCGGGGGCCCAATGGAGACCCAGTACTTC
size: NA; J: TRBJ1-2; length: 14; V: TRBV27; D: NA; CDR3: CASSLSGQNYGYTF; DNA: TGTGCCAGCAGTTTATCGGGCCAGAACTATGGCTACACCTTC
size: NA; J: TRBJ1-4; length: 14; V: TRBV7-9; D: NA; CDR3: CASRRGSLDEKLFF; DNA: TGTGCCAGCAGAAGAGGGAGTCTGGATGAAAAACTGTTTTTT
size: NA; J: TRBJ2-3; length: 14; V: TRBV5-1; D: NA; CDR3: CASSLMGPENTQYF; DNA: TGCGCCAGCAGCTTGATGGGGCCCGAGAATACGCAGTATTTT
size: NA; J: TRBJ1-1; length: 9; V: TRBV21-1; D: NA; CDR3: CASSKGGGF; DNA: TGTGCCAGCAGCAAAGGTGGGGGGTTT
size: NA; J: TRBJ2-1; length: 16; V: TRBV9; D: NA; CDR3: CASSVDTEGRYNEQFF; DNA: TGTGCCAGCAGCGTAGATACGGAAGGACGCTACAATGAGCAGTTCTTC
size: NA; J: TRBJ2-1; length: 15; V: TRBV7-7; D: NA; CDR3: CASSLGQGTYNEQFF; DNA: TGTGCCAGCAGCTTAGGGCAGGGCACCTACAATGAGCAGTTCTTC
size: NA; J: TRBJ2-7; length: 16; V: TRBV19; D: TRBD1; CDR3: CASSVSGTGEFYEQYF; DNA: TGTGCCAGTAGTGTCTCCGGGACAGGGGAGTTCTACGAGCAGTACTTC
size: NA; J: TRBJ2-7; length: 18; V: TRBV7-2; D: NA; CDR3: CASSLSRGTLGVSYEQYF; DNA: TGTGCCAGCAGCTTATCTAGGGGCACTCTAGGGGTCTCCTACGAGCAGTACTTC
size: NA; J: TRBJ1-5; length: 15; V: TRBV6-6; D: NA; CDR3: CASSPRDGYNQPQHF; DNA: TGTGCCAGCAGTCCCCGGGACGGCTACAATCAGCCCCAGCATTTT
size: NA; J: TRBJ1-5; length: 13; V: TRBV19; D: NA; CDR3: CASSIGIDQPQHF; DNA: TGTGCCAGTAGTATCGGGATAGATCAACCCCAGCATTTT
size: NA; J: TRBJ2-5; length: 16; V: TRBV13; D: TRBD1; CDR3: CASSLRRGQFQETQYF; DNA: TGTGCCAGCAGTTTACGCAGGGGGCAGTTCCAAGAGACCCAGTACTTC